These 22 T cell receptor beta chains were all obtained from the same sample, sequenced in a study of shared clonotypes between healthy human individuals. Here immunoSEQ multiplex PCR was the method, and the copy in TCRdb shows in-frame clones only, minus some. The sample has hundreds of thousands of clones; less than 85% are singletons. Sequenced sample: memory CD4+ T cells sorted from blood. Specified subset: CD45RA-negative fraction. Receptors originate from a woman between 25 and 40 years old in good health.

The chain combines TRBV21-1 with TRBJ2-7. TRBV21-1 is flagged as a pseudogene. This CDR3 region has 15 residues. The CDR3 is CASSKLYGRSYEQYF. The CDR3 region has the DNA TGTGCCAGCAGCAAATTGTACGGCAGGAGCTACGAGCAGTACTTC.

The chain joins TRBV19 to TRBJ2-1; D unresolved. V lost 3 bases and J 9 bases, leaving 15 bases between the germline ends. This CDR3 region has 14 residues. CDR1 LNHDA and CDR2 SQIVND come from the germline V gene (reference sequence). CDR3 loop: CASSIFATSGEQFF. CDR3 bases: TGTGCCAGTAGTATCTTTGCGACGAGTGGTGAGCAGTTCTTC.

This clone has a handful of counts. This sequence joins TRBV12-2 and TRBJ1-3; TRBD1, the D gene given by the table, was not confirmed from the DNA. TRBV12-2 is given as a pseudogene. The CDR3 spans 18 residues. The CDR3 DNA reads as TGTGCAAGTCGCTTAGGATGTAAAACAGGGGGTTGTGGAAACACCATATATTTT. This gives the protein CASRLGCKTGGCGNTIYF.

This rearrangement joins TRBV7-2 to TRBJ2-5; the match to TRBD2 covers 13 bases. The trim removed 5 bases at V and 5 bases at J, leaving 5 bases unmatched. The germline gives CDR1 SGHTA, CDR2 FQGNSA. The CDR3 has 15 residues. The CDR3 nucleotides are TGTGCCAGCAGCCTTGGACTAGCGGGAGTGGAGACCCAGTACTTC. This sequence encodes CASSLGLAGVETQYF.

The chain combines TRBV19 with TRBJ1-1; 9 positions match TRBD1. The CDR3 totals 17 residues. The V gene's germline CDR1 is LNHDA and CDR2 SQIVND (reference sequence). J was trimmed by 1 base and V by 1 base; bases with no gene match: 7. CDR3 nucleotides: TGTGCCAGTAGTATAGGCGTCGGGACAGGGAAGAACACTGAAGCTTTCTTT. It codes for CASSIGVGTGKNTEAFF. Based on the CDR3 plus reference TRBV19 and TRBJ1-1, the full variable domain is DGGITQSPKYLFRKEGQNVTLSCEQNLNHDAMYWYRQDPGQGLRLIYYSQIVNDFQKGDIAEGYSVSREKKESFPLTVTSAQKNPTAFYLCASSIGVGTGKNTEAFFGQGTRLTVV.

This chain uses TRBV9 with TRBJ2-1; the D is unclear. Germline V lookup: CDR1 SGDLS, CDR2 YYNGEE. The length of the CDR3 is 17 residues. The V end was cut by 4 bases, the J end by 4 bases, with 21 bases between. CDR3 sequence: CASSSGFHSWGYNEQFF. CDR3 sequence (DNA): TGTGCCAGCAGCTCCGGTTTTCATTCCTGGGGTTACAATGAGCAGTTCTTC.

This clone was found a few times. The chain is built from TRBV19 and TRBJ2-3; D not resolved. This CDR3 is built from 13 residues. V lost 6 bases to trimming and J lost 2 bases, with 9 bases between them. CDR1 is LNHDA, CDR2 SQIVND, per germline (reference sequence). CDR3: CASRGIPTDTQYF. The DNA for the CDR3 is TGTGCCAGTAGAGGGATCCCCACAGATACGCAGTATTTT.

This rearrangement joins TRBV7-6 to TRBJ2-1; TRBD2 aligns across 11 bases. Germline V gene sequence: CDR1 SGHVS, CDR2 FNYEAQ. The length of the CDR3 is 16 residues. V dropped 4 bases and J dropped 0; count of bases not matched to a gene: 2. CDR3 loop: CASSYLAGGSYNEQFF. The DNA for the CDR3 is TGTGCCAGCAGCTACCTAGCGGGAGGCTCCTACAATGAGCAGTTCTTC.

The chain employs TRBV25-1 and TRBJ2-7; D is perhaps TRBD1 (6 bases). The CDR3 is 18 residues long. V was clipped by 0 bases and J by 4 bases, with 22 bases between them. Germline-derived CDR1 and CDR2 are MGHDK and SYGVNS. In DNA form, the CDR3 reads TGTGCCAGCAGTGAATATTCGGTGACACACCCCAGGGGTTACGAGCAGTACTTC. This translates into CASSEYSVTHPRGYEQYF.

V and J are TRBV6-1 and TRBJ1-2, with a possible D match to TRBD1 (5 bases). This CDR3 region has 14 residues. Germline assignment: CDR1 MNHNS and CDR2 SASEGT. The V end lost 4 bases, the J end lost 8 bases, and 17 bases lay between the germline ends. The CDR3 DNA reads TGTGCCAGCAGTGCGTCAGGGACCGAGGAGGGCTACACCTTC. This gives the protein CASSASGTEEGYTF.

The CDR3 reads CASSLSALPNTIYF. CDR3 coding DNA: TGTGCCAGCAGCTTGTCTGCGCTGCCTAACACCATATATTTT. The rearrangement uses TRBV5-6 and TRBJ1-3; D uncertain. Germline V CDR1 and CDR2: SGHDT, YYEEEE. The CDR3 runs to 14 residues. V lost 1 base, J lost 7 bases, and 12 bases lay in between. Using reference TRBV5-6 and TRBJ1-3 for the parts outside the CDR3, the full variable domain is DAGVTQSPTHLIKTRGQQVTLRCSPKSGHDTVSWYQQALGQGPQFIFQYYEEEERQRGNFPDRFSGHQFPNYSSELNVNALLLGDSALYLCASSLSALPNTIYFGEGSWLTVV.

CDR3 nucleotides: TGCAGGGGACAATTGAACACTGAAGCTTTCTTT. Protein sequence: CRGQLNTEAFF. The chain recombines TRBV20-1 with TRBJ1-1; TRBD1 is a possible D gene (6 bases). CDR3 size: 11 residues. Germline-derived CDR1 and CDR2 are DFQATT and SNEGSKA (reference sequence).

J is TRBJ2-5 and V is TRBV4-1; D possibly matches TRBD1 or TRBD2 (6 bases each). CDR1 is MGHRA, CDR2 YSYEKL, per germline. The CDR3 is 18 amino acids. V was cut by 1 base and J by 0 bases, with 18 bases left in between. CDR3 nucleotide sequence: TGCGCCAGCAGCCAAGGTGGGGGGCAGCGACTGTACCAAGAGACCCAGTACTTC. This sequence encodes CASSQGGGQRLYQETQYF.

The CDR3 loop reads CASSLNPSQTGEQYF. DNA for the CDR3: TGTGCCAGCAGTTTAAACCCTAGCCAGACTGGCGAGCAGTACTTC. The rearrangement joins TRBV28 to TRBJ2-7; D is perhaps TRBD2 (5 bases). The V gene's germline CDR1 is MDHEN and CDR2 SYDVKM. Trimming removed 2 bases at V and 6 bases at J, with 17 bases between. This CDR3 contains 15 residues.

V gene TRBV19 combines with J gene TRBJ2-3; TRBD1 might be the D (5 bases). The germline gives CDR1 LNHDA, CDR2 SQIVND (reference sequence). V was clipped by 5 bases and J by 6 bases, with 15 bases between them. This CDR3 contains 14 residues. The CDR3 sequence: CASSPDSFRDTQYF. The CDR3 nucleotides are TGTGCCAGTAGTCCCGACAGCTTTAGGGATACGCAGTATTTT.

The sample holds one count of this clone. V gene TRBV28 combines with J gene TRBJ2-1; 10 bases agree with TRBD1. The germline V gene has CDR1 MDHEN and CDR2 SYDVKM. V was pared by 4 bases and J by 8 bases, with 8 bases of the junction left unmatched. This CDR3 is built from 15 residues. CDR3 DNA: TGTGCCAGCAGTTCCTCCGGGACAGGGGTGCATGAGCAGTTCTTC. This translates into CASSSSGTGVHEQFF.

V is TRBV27 and J is TRBJ2-7; 12 nucleotides match TRBD1. Germline V gene lookup returns CDR1 MNHEY and CDR2 SMNVEV (reference sequence). The CDR3 has 13 amino acids. Trimming at V came to 8 bases and at J to 6 bases, leaving 5 bases not matched to a gene. The CDR3 here is CASAGQGASEQYF. In DNA form, the CDR3 reads TGTGCCAGCGCGGGACAGGGGGCCTCCGAGCAGTACTTC.

The gene calls are TRBV5-5 and TRBJ2-7; D gene uncertain. The CDR3 extends over 16 amino acids. The germline V gene encodes CDR1 SGHKS and CDR2 YYEKEE (reference sequence). Trimming took off 4 bases at V and 3 bases at J, with 20 bases between the two ends. CDR3 sequence reads: CASSIRRPQPDYEQYF. In DNA form, the CDR3 reads TGTGCCAGCAGCATTAGGCGGCCACAGCCGGACTACGAGCAGTACTTC. The whole variable domain, filled in from reference TRBV5-5 and TRBJ2-7, reads DAGVTQSPTHLIKTRGQQVTLRCSPISGHKSVSWYQQVLGQGPQFIFQYYEKEERGRGNFPDRFSARQFPNYSSELNVNALLLGDSALYLCASSIRRPQPDYEQYFGPGTRLTVT.

This clone was recorded a few times. The CDR3 spells CASTPGRTTHEQYF. DNA for the CDR3: TGTGCCAGCACCCCGGGCCGCACTACCCACGAGCAGTACTTC. The chain carries TRBV7-8 and TRBJ2-7, with unresolved D. The CDR3 spans 14 residues. The germline CDR1 and CDR2 sequences are SGHVS and FQNEAQ. V gave up 7 bases and J gave up 5 bases, with 18 bases separating them.

The V gene is TRBV28, the J gene TRBJ2-1; D gene ambiguous. Germline values: CDR1 MDHEN, CDR2 SYDVKM. CDR3 length equals 14 residues. The ends were cut back, 10 bases at V and 3 bases at J, with 16 bases in the middle. DNA for the CDR3: TGTGCCACCAAAACCCCGACGGGCTACAATGAGCAGTTCTTC. This sequence encodes CATKTPTGYNEQFF. Complete variable domain (other parts from reference TRBV28 and TRBJ2-1): DVKVTQSSRYLVKRTGEKVFLECVQDMDHENMFWYRQDPGLGLRLIYFSYDVKMKEKGDIPEGYSVSREKKERFSLILESASTNQTSMYLCATKTPTGYNEQFFGPGTRLTVL.

The chain recombines TRBV28 with TRBJ1-2; a possible D gene is TRBD1 (5 bases). Germline-derived CDR1 and CDR2 are MDHEN and SYDVKM. The length of the CDR3 is 18 residues. Trimming shortened V by 1 base and J by 7 bases, and 25 bases separated the two germline ends. CDR3 DNA sequence: TGTGCCAGCAGTTTATTGAACGGTGTTGGACACCAAACCCCTGGCTACACCTTC. Translated, it gives CASSLLNGVGHQTPGYTF.

This clone came up a few times. The CDR3 DNA reads TGCGCCAGCAGCTCCTCTTCCGGGACGGGTAATGAAAAACTGTTTTTT. This sequence encodes CASSSSSGTGNEKLFF. V and J are TRBV5-1 and TRBJ1-4; D perhaps matches TRBD1 (5 bases). This CDR3 comprises 16 residues. CDR1 is SGHRS and CDR2 is YFSETQ in the germline V gene. V lost 3 bases and J 4 bases, leaving 16 bases between the germline ends. Full variable domain (rest looked up from reference TRBV5-1 and TRBJ1-4): KAGVTQTPRYLIKTRGQQVTLSCSPISGHRSVSWYQQTPGQGLQFLFEYFSETQRNKGNFPGRFSGRQFSNSRSEMNVSTLELGDSALYLCASSSSSGTGNEKLFFGSGTQLSVL.